The rows below give T cell receptor beta chains drawn from one sample of a study of shared clonotypes between healthy human individuals. The table came from immunoSEQ multiplex PCR; TCRdb's copy has only in-frame clones and leaves some out. The data hold approximately 500,000 clones, with about four fifths observed a single time. Sequencing was performed on PBMCs. The receptors stem from a woman aged 40 to 50 in good health. Some clones in this sample may be carry-over from other donors' samples. The CDR3 runs from the conserved cysteine through the conserved F or W. D genes are given only for firm matches. The size of a clone is reported for some rows only, either as once, few or many, or as a class for expanded clones.

TRBD1 | TRBJ2-5 | TRBV28 | . | CASSPGDREQETQYF | TGTGCCAGCAGTCCAGGCGACAGGGAACAAGAGACCCAGTACTTC
. | TRBJ2-2 | TRBV18 | . | CASSPGGRTGELFF | TGTGCCAGCTCACCCGGGGGTCGCACCGGGGAGCTGTTTTTT
. | TRBJ2-1 | TRBV6-1 | . | CASSGDSLIDEQFF | TGTGCCAGCTCGGGAGACAGCCTAATCGATGAGCAGTTCTTC
TRBD1 | TRBJ1-2 | TRBV5-4 | . | CASSSPTGNYGYTF | TGTGCCAGCAGCTCCCCGACAGGGAACTATGGCTACACCTTC
TRBD2 | TRBJ2-3 | TRBV14 | . | CASSLRDYTDTQYF | TGTGCCAGCAGCCTCCGGGACTACACAGATACGCAGTATTTT
. | TRBJ1-1 | TRBV15 | . | CATSREGARGTEAFF | TGTGCCACCAGCAGAGAGGGCGCCAGGGGCACTGAAGCTTTCTTT
. | TRBJ2-6 | TRBV28 | . | CASSLQRGSGANVLTF | TGTGCCAGCAGTCTGCAACGGGGCTCTGGGGCCAACGTCCTGACTTTC
TRBD1 | TRBJ2-7 | TRBV28 | . | CASSLKGQFYEQYF | TGTGCCAGCAGTTTAAAGGGACAGTTCTACGAGCAGTACTTC
. | TRBJ2-2 | TRBV5-1 | . | CASSLGTTTGELFF | TGCGCCAGCAGCTTAGGCACAACTACCGGGGAGCTGTTTTTT
TRBD1 | TRBJ1-1 | TRBV6-1 | . | CASSRDRGVTEAFF | TGTGCCAGCAGCCGGGACAGGGGTGTCACTGAAGCTTTCTTT
. | TRBJ2-1 | TRBV18 | . | CASSPHRDNEQFF | TGTGCCAGCTCACCTCACAGAGACAATGAGCAGTTCTTC
. | TRBJ2-7 | TRBV4-1 | . | CASSPMPVGATYEQYF | TGCGCCAGCAGCCCCATGCCAGTGGGGGCGACCTACGAGCAGTACTTC
. | TRBJ2-1 | TRBV5-1 | few | CASSLASSANNEQFF | TGCGCCAGCAGCTTGGCCTCTAGCGCTAACAATGAGCAGTTCTTC
. | TRBJ1-2 | TRBV6-1 | many | CASSEVGRGYVGYTF | TGTGCCAGCAGTGAAGTCGGCAGGGGTTATGTTGGCTACACCTTC
. | TRBJ2-7 | TRBV23-1 | . | CASSQSAELYEQYF | TGCGCCAGCAGTCAATCGGCGGAATTGTACGAGCAGTACTTC
. | TRBJ1-1 | TRBV10-3 | . | CAISESGRDTEAFF | TGTGCCATCAGTGAGTCAGGGAGGGACACTGAAGCTTTCTTT
TRBD2 | TRBJ2-3 | TRBV29-1 | . | CSVGHSSGPEDTQYF | TGCAGCGTTGGACATTCTAGCGGACCCGAAGATACGCAGTATTTT
. | TRBJ2-7 | TRBV28 | once | CASSHEITPIYEQYF | TGTGCCAGCAGCCACGAGATCACCCCTATCTACGAGCAGTACTTC
TRBD1 | TRBJ1-5 | TRBV7-8 | . | CASSPTPDRGNQPQHF | TGTGCCAGCAGCCCTACACCGGACAGGGGGAATCAGCCCCAGCATTTT
. | TRBJ2-2 | TRBV19 | . | CASSIFSGGELFF | TGTGCCAGTAGTATCTTTTCTGGCGGGGAGCTGTTTTTT
. | TRBJ1-5 | TRBV2 | . | CASSVARGLVNQPQHF | TGTGCCAGCAGTGTGGCAAGGGGACTTGTCAATCAGCCCCAGCATTTT
. | TRBJ1-4 | TRBV9 | few | CASSGTGLTNEKLFF | TGTGCCAGCAGCGGTACAGGGTTGACTAATGAAAAACTGTTTTTT
TRBD2 | TRBJ2-7 | TRBV30 | . | CAWSAGGIYEQYF | TGTGCCTGGAGTGCGGGAGGGATCTACGAGCAGTACTTC
. | TRBJ2-7 | TRBV21-1 | . | CASSKRPGIYEQYF | TGTGCCAGCAGCAAACGCCCCGGAATCTACGAGCAGTACTTC
. | TRBJ1-1 | TRBV28 | . | CASSDTLTGRSMNTEAFF | TGTGCCAGCAGTGACACACTTACAGGGCGCTCCATGAACACTGAAGCTTTCTTT
. | TRBJ1-5 | TRBV27 | few | CASSLQGNQPQHF | TGTGCCAGCAGTTTACAGGGGAATCAGCCCCAGCATTTT
TRBD2 | TRBJ2-4 | TRBV5-4 | . | CASSPERELGNIQYF | TGTGCCAGCAGCCCCGAGCGGGAGTTGGGGAACATTCAGTACTTC
. | TRBJ2-1 | TRBV6-1 | . | CASSYGSRQFF | TGTGCCAGCAGTTATGGGTCAAGACAGTTCTTC
TRBD1 | TRBJ2-1 | TRBV2 | once | CASSERGPQFF | TGTGCCAGCAGTGAAAGGGGGCCGCAGTTCTTC
. | TRBJ2-7 | TRBV2 | . | CASSQDLRSYEQYF | TGTGCCAGCAGCCAAGACCTGCGCTCCTACGAGCAGTACTTC
. | TRBJ2-6 | TRBV6-1 | many | CASSAENSGANVLTF | TGTGCCAGCAGTGCGGAGAACTCTGGGGCCAACGTCCTGACTTTC
. | TRBJ1-3 | TRBV9 | . | CASSPGRSSGNTIYF | TGTGCCAGCAGCCCTGGACGGAGCTCTGGAAACACCATATATTTT
. | TRBJ2-3 | TRBV11-2 | . | CASSLSIGAGNTDTQYF | TGTGCCAGCAGCTTATCAATAGGGGCGGGGAACACAGATACGCAGTATTTT